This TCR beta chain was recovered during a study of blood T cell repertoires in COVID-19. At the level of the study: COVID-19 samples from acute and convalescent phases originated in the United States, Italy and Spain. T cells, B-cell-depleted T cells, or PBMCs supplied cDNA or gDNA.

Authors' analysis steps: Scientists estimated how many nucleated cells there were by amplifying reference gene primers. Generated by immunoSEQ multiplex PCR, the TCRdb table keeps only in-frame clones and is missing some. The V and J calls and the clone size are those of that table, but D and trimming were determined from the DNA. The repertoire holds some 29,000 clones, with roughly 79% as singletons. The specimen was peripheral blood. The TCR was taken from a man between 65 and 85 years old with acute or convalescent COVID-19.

CDR3 protein: CASSMRQVLNYTF. Written as DNA, the CDR3 is TGTGCCAGTAGTATGAGACAAGTTCTGAACTACACCTTC. The chain employs TRBV19 and TRBJ1-2; no reliable D call. Trimming took off 3 bases at V and 10 bases at J, with 15 bases between the two ends. The CDR3 sequence is 13 residues long. Germline CDR1 reads LNHDA; CDR2 reads SQIVND (reference sequence). Drawing the rest from reference TRBV19 and TRBJ1-2, the complete variable domain is DGGITQSPKYLFRKEGQNVTLSCEQNLNHDAMYWYRQDPGQGLRLIYYSQIVNDFQKGDIAEGYSVSREKKESFPLTVTSAQKNPTAFYLCASSMRQVLNYTFGSGTRLTVV.